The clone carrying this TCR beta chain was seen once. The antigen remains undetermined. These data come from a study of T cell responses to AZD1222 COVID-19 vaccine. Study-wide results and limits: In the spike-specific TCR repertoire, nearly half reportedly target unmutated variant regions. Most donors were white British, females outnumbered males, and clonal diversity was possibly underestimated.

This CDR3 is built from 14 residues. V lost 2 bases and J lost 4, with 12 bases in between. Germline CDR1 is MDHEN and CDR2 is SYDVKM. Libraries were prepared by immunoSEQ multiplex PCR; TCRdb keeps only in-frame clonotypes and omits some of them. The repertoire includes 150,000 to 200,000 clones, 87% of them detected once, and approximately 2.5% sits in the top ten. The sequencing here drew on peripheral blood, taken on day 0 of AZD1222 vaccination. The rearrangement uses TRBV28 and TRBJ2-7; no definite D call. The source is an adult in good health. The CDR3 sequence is CASSLIRRKYEQYF. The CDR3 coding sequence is TGTGCCAGCAGTTTAATCCGACGGAAATACGAGCAGTACTTC.